Listed here is a single T cell receptor (beta chain). Its antigen is unknown. The data stem from a study of response to subunit inactivated influenza vaccine. Points from the study as a whole: Few additional T cells are recruited per seasonal influenza vaccination, authors suggested.

From the RT-PCR reads, TCRdb called clonotypes with MiXCR, one entry per CDR3 protein. The data contain around 750,000 distinct CDR3 sequences, less than 25% of them singletons. The germline CDR1 and CDR2 sequences are WSHSY and SAAADI. The CDR3 loop spans 14 amino acids. Germline trimming cut 4 bases from V and 10 bases from J; bases unmatched to any gene: 9. The receptor's source is a man aged 50 or older who received an inactivated influenza vaccine. This chain joins TRBV10-2 and TRBJ2-4; the match to TRBD2 covers 8 bases. The source was PBMCs from blood, collected roughly 5 days after vaccination. In DNA, the CDR3 is TGCGCCAGCAGTGTGTCGAGCGGGGGACGAATTCAGTACTTC. Translated: CASSVSSGGRIQYF.